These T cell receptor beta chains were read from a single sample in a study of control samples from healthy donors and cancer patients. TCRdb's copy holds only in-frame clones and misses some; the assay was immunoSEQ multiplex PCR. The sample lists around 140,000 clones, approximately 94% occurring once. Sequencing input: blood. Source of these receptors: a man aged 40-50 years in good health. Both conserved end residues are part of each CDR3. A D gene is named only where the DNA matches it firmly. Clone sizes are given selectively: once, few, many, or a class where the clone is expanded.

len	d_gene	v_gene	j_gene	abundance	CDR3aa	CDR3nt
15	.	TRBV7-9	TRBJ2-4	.	CASSLVAGQGNIQYF	TGTGCCAGCAGCTTAGTAGCGGGCCAGGGGAACATTCAGTACTTC
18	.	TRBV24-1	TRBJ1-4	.	CATSDSSAPDVSSEKLFF	TGTGCCACCAGTGATTCATCCGCACCCGACGTAAGTTCAGAAAAACTGTTTTTT
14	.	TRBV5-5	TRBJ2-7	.	CASSLGSRRGEQYF	TGTGCCAGCAGCTTGGGATCCAGGAGGGGCGAGCAGTACTTC
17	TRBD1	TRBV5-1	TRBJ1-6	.	CASSTADRGLLDSPLHF	TGCGCCAGCAGCACCGCGGACAGGGGGCTTTTGGATTCACCCCTCCACTTT
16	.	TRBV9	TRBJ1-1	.	CASSPNWRGVDTEAFF	TGTGCCAGCAGCCCAAATTGGAGGGGTGTGGACACTGAAGCTTTCTTT
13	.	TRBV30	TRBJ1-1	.	CAWIVTLNTEAFF	TGTGCCTGGATCGTAACCCTGAACACTGAAGCTTTCTTT
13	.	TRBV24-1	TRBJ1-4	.	CATSSGYNEKLFF	TGTGCCACCAGTTCCGGTTATAATGAAAAACTGTTTTTT
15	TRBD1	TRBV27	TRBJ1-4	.	CASSSLGTANEKLFF	TGTGCCAGCAGTTCGCTCGGGACAGCCAATGAAAAACTGTTTTTT
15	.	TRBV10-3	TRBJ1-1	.	CAIRSTGERSTEAFF	TGTGCCATCAGATCCACGGGGGAAAGAAGCACTGAAGCTTTCTTT
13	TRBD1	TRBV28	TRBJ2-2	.	CASSQTGIGELFF	TGTGCCAGCAGTCAGACAGGGATCGGGGAGCTGTTTTTT
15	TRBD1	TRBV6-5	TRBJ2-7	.	CASRLTGFESYEQYF	TGTGCCAGCAGACTGACAGGGTTCGAAAGCTACGAGCAGTACTTC
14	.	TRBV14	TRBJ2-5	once	CASPGQYPIETQYF	TGTGCCAGCCCCGGACAGTACCCCATAGAGACCCAGTACTTC
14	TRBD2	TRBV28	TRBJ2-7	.	CASSYPSSGSEQYF	TGTGCCAGCAGTTACCCCTCCAGCGGGAGTGAGCAGTACTTC
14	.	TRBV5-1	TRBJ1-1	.	CASSFGQQNTEAFF	TGCGCCAGCAGCTTCGGTCAACAGAACACTGAAGCTTTCTTT
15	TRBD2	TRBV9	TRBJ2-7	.	CASSPRSGSTYEQYF	TGTGCCAGCAGCCCCCGCAGCGGGAGCACCTACGAGCAGTACTTC
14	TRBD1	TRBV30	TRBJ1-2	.	CAWSGRQGIGGYTF	TGTGCCTGGAGTGGACGACAGGGGATAGGGGGCTACACCTTC
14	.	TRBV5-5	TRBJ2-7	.	CASSSPDPRDEQYF	TGTGCCAGCAGCTCTCCGGACCCGCGCGACGAGCAGTACTTC
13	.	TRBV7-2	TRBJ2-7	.	CASSSNTGGEQYF	TGTGCCAGCAGCTCAAATACAGGAGGCGAGCAGTACTTC
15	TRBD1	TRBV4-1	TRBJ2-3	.	CASSQPRDRGDTQYF	TGCGCCAGCAGCCAACCGCGAGACAGGGGAGATACGCAGTATTTT
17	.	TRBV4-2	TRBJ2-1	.	CASSHLAVRSSYNEQFF	TGTGCCAGCAGCCACTTAGCGGTTAGGAGCTCCTACAATGAGCAGTTCTTC
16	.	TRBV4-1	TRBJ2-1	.	CASSQEETVSYNEQFF	TGCGCCAGCAGCCAAGAGGAGACAGTCTCCTACAATGAGCAGTTCTTC
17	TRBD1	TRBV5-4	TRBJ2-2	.	CASSAGTGNLATRELFF	TGTGCCAGCAGTGCCGGGACAGGGAACCTAGCCACCAGGGAGCTGTTTTTT
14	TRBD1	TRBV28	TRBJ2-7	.	CASSLGQGAGEQYF	TGTGCCAGCAGTTTGGGGCAGGGGGCGGGAGAGCAGTACTTC
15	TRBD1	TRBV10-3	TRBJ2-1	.	CAIGGQGIGYNEQFF	TGTGCCATCGGGGGACAGGGTATAGGGTACAATGAGCAGTTCTTC
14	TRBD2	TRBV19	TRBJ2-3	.	CASRRLADTDTQYF	TGTGCCAGTAGACGACTAGCGGACACAGATACGCAGTATTTT
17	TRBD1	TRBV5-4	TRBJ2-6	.	CASSYGQGSSGANVLTF	TGTGCCAGCAGCTACGGACAGGGCTCTTCTGGGGCCAACGTCCTGACTTTC
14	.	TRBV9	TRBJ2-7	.	CASSVGDQRDEQYF	TGTGCCAGCAGCGTAGGGGACCAACGCGACGAGCAGTACTTC
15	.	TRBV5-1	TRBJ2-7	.	CASSPRLEGRYEQYF	TGCGCCAGCAGCCCTCGACTAGAGGGAAGGTACGAGCAGTACTTC
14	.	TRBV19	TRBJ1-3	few	CASSTDREGNTIYF	TGTGCCAGTAGCACCGACCGGGAGGGAAACACCATATATTTT
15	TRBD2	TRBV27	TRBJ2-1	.	CASSLSWTSFHEQFF	TGTGCCAGCAGTTTATCGTGGACTAGTTTCCATGAGCAGTTCTTC
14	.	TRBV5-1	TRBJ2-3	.	CASKRQSSTDTQYF	TGCGCCAGCAAAAGACAGTCTAGCACAGATACGCAGTATTTT
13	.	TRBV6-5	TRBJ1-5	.	CASSTVSNQPQHF	TGTGCCAGCTCCACAGTTAGCAATCAGCCCCAGCATTTT
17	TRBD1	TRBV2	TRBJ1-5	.	CASTEGQGMRSNQPQHF	TGTGCCAGCACCGAGGGACAGGGTATGAGAAGCAATCAGCCCCAGCATTTT
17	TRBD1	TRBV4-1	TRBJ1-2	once	CASSQEGQQGLVYGYTF	TGCGCCAGCAGCCAAGAGGGGCAACAGGGGTTGGTCTATGGCTACACCTTC
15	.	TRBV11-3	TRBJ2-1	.	CASSLGLNRDHEQFF	TGTGCCAGCAGCTTAGGTCTTAACAGGGACCATGAGCAGTTCTTC
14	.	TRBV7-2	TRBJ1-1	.	CASSLTLMNTEAFF	TGTGCCAGCAGTTTGACACTCATGAACACTGAAGCTTTCTTT
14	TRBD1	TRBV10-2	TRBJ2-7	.	CASSEWTGIYGQYF	TGCGCCAGCAGTGAGTGGACAGGAATTTACGGGCAGTACTTC
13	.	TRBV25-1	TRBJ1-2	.	CASSDAGDYGYTF	TGTGCCAGCAGTGACGCAGGGGACTATGGCTACACCTTC
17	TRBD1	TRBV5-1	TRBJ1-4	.	CASRRTGAPATNEKLFF	TGCGCCAGCAGGCGGACAGGGGCCCCTGCAACTAATGAAAAACTGTTTTTT
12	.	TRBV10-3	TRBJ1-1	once	CAISLQGTEAFF	TGTGCCATCAGTCTTCAGGGAACTGAAGCTTTCTTT
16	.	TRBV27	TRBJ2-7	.	CASSSDSGTPIYEQYF	TGTGCCAGCAGTTCCGATTCCGGGACACCGATCTACGAGCAGTACTTC
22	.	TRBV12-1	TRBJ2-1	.	CASSYRDRVSTSGGAPYNEQFF	TGTGCCAGCAGCTACCGGGACAGGGTTTCAACTAGCGGGGGGGCTCCCTACAATGAGCAGTTCTTC
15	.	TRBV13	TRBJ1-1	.	CASSLDPRVNTEAFF	TGTGCCAGCAGCTTAGACCCGAGGGTGAACACTGAAGCTTTCTTT
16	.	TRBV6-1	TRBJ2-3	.	CASSERRSYRADTQYF	TGTGCCAGCAGTGAACGACGTAGCTACCGAGCAGATACGCAGTATTTT
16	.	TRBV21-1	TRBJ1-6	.	CASSTTGQGQGSPLHF	TGTGCCAGCAGCACCACAGGTCAGGGACAGGGGTCACCCCTCCACTTT
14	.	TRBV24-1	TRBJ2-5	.	CATSDFRGGETQYF	TGTGCCACCAGTGATTTTAGAGGAGGAGAGACCCAGTACTTC
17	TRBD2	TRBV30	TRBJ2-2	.	CARNNVPGLAGSGELFF	TGTGCCCGGAACAATGTACCGGGACTAGCGGGTTCCGGGGAGCTGTTTTTT
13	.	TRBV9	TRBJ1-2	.	CASSDGLVNGYTF	TGTGCCAGCAGCGACGGACTGGTAAATGGCTACACCTTC
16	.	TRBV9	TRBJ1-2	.	CASSVVTRAENYGYTF	TGTGCCAGCAGCGTAGTTACAAGGGCCGAGAACTATGGCTACACCTTC
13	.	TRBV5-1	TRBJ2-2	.	CASPGLNTGELFF	TGCGCCAGCCCTGGATTGAACACCGGGGAGCTGTTTTTT
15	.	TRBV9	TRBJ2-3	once	CASSVDVTATDTQYF	TGTGCCAGCAGCGTAGATGTGACAGCCACAGATACGCAGTATTTT
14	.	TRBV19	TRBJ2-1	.	CASSIADFLNEQFF	TGTGCCAGTAGTATAGCGGACTTCCTCAATGAGCAGTTCTTC
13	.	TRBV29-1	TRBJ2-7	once	CSVEVTDNYEQYF	TGCAGCGTTGAAGTTACCGATAACTACGAGCAGTACTTC
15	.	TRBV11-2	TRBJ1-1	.	CASSLDAGANTEAFF	TGTGCCAGCAGCTTAGATGCAGGGGCGAACACTGAAGCTTTCTTT
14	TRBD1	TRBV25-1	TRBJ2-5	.	CASSPGQLQETQYF	TGTGCCAGCAGCCCGGGACAGCTTCAAGAGACCCAGTACTTC
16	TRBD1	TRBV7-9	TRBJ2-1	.	CASSLGWDRGNNEQFF	TGTGCCAGCAGCTTAGGGTGGGACAGGGGAAACAATGAGCAGTTCTTC
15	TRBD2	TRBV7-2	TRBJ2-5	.	CASSRTSGGVQTQYF	TGTGCCAGCAGCCGGACTAGCGGGGGGGTGCAGACCCAGTACTTC
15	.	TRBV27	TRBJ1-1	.	CASSLSQGALTEAFF	TGTGCCAGCAGTTTATCGCAAGGGGCGCTTACTGAAGCTTTCTTT
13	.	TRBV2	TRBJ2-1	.	CASSFRQYNEQFF	TGTGCCAGCAGTTTTCGACAGTACAATGAGCAGTTCTTC
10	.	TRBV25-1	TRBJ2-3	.	CASSWDTQYF	TGTGCCAGCAGTTGGGATACGCAGTATTTT